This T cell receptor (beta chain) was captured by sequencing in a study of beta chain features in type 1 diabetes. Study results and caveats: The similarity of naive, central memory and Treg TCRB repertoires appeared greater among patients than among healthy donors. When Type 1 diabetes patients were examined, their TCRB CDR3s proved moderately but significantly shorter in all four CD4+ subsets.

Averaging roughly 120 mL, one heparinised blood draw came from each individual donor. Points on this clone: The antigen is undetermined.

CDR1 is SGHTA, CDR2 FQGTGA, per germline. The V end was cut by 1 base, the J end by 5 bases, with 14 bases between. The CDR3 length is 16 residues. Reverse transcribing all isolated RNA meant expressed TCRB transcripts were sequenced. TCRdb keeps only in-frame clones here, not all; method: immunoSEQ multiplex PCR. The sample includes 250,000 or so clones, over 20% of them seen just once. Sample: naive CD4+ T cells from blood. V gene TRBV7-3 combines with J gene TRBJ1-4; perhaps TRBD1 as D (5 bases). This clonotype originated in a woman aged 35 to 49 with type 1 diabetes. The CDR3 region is CASSLSRVQGNEKLFF. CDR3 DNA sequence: TGTGCCAGCAGCTTAAGCAGGGTCCAGGGCAATGAAAAACTGTTTTTT. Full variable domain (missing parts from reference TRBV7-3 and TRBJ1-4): GAGVSQTPSNKVTEKGKYVELRCDPISGHTALYWYRQSLGQGPEFLIYFQGTGAADDSGLPNDRFFAVRPEGSVSTLKIQRTERGDSAVYLCASSLSRVQGNEKLFFGSGTQLSVL.